The sequence of this T cell receptor (beta chain) was determined in a study of a mutant IDH1 vaccine in newly diagnosed glioma. Study summary: Visit V12 happened at week 35; visit V13 happened at week 47.

Points from the study as a whole: Immune responses induced by vaccination arose in 93.3% of the patients.

Repertoires were generated with immunoSEQ multiplex PCR, while TCRdb's copy carries only in-frame clones and drops some. The table lists around 94,000 clones, roughly 86% of them singletons. Documented time point: week 47, end of study. What each vaccine dose contained was 300 ug of mutant IDH1 20-mer peptide, accompanied by topical imiquimod. The study gave patients eight vaccinations in weeks 1, 3, 5, 7, 11, 15, 19, 23. New WHO grade 3 or 4 IDH1-mutant, ATRX-lost astrocytomas were present in all donors. Comment on this clone: Its target is unknown.

The source material was PBMCs, sampled from a glioma patient whose treatment included an IDH1 peptide vaccine. The sequence derives from a woman aged 45-65 years with glioma.

In nucleotides, the CDR3 is TGTGCCAGCAGCTTCCTCCCCGCCAGCGGGGGCACCGGGGAGCTGTTTTTT. This gives the protein CASSFLPASGGTGELFF. The chain employs TRBV9 and TRBJ2-2; TRBD2 aligns across 8 bases. The CDR3 is 17 amino acids. Germline trimming cut 4 bases from V and 4 bases from J; bases unmatched to any gene: 12. Germline V gene sequence: CDR1 SGDLS, CDR2 YYNGEE.